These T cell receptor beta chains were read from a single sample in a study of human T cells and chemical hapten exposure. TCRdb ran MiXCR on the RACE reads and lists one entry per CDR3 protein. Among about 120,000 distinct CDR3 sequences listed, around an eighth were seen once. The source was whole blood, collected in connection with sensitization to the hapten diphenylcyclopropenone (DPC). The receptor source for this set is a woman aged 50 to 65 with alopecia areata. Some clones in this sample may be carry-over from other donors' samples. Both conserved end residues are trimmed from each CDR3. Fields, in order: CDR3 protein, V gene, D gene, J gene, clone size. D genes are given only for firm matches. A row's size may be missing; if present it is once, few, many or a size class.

CDR3aa: ASSVAEQNSYEQY
v_gene: TRBV10-2
d_gene: .
j_gene: TRBJ2-7
abundance: .

CDR3aa: ASSYRRLNQPQH
v_gene: TRBV6-2/TRBV6-3
d_gene: .
j_gene: TRBJ1-5
abundance: many

CDR3aa: ASALNTEAF
v_gene: TRBV19
d_gene: .
j_gene: TRBJ1-1
abundance: .

CDR3aa: ASSLSRTGGTEAF
v_gene: TRBV5-1
d_gene: TRBD1
j_gene: TRBJ1-1
abundance: few

CDR3aa: ASTIGPRRRVF
v_gene: TRBV11-2
d_gene: .
j_gene: TRBJ1-1
abundance: .

CDR3aa: ASSLDGGPFNEQF
v_gene: TRBV7-7
d_gene: .
j_gene: TRBJ2-1
abundance: many

CDR3aa: ASSPGPGQTPGTQY
v_gene: TRBV4-1
d_gene: TRBD1
j_gene: TRBJ2-5
abundance: many

CDR3aa: ASSLEAAGRTEAF
v_gene: TRBV7-9
d_gene: .
j_gene: TRBJ1-1
abundance: .

CDR3aa: ASSVAQFSSTSPLH
v_gene: TRBV9
d_gene: .
j_gene: TRBJ1-6
abundance: .

CDR3aa: ASSPPAGTGGFQPQH
v_gene: TRBV18
d_gene: TRBD1
j_gene: TRBJ1-5
abundance: few

CDR3aa: ASSPPGQALNTGELF
v_gene: TRBV18
d_gene: TRBD1
j_gene: TRBJ2-2
abundance: .

CDR3aa: SVRGPQETQY
v_gene: TRBV20-1
d_gene: .
j_gene: TRBJ2-5
abundance: .

CDR3aa: ATSARASGANVLT
v_gene: TRBV15
d_gene: .
j_gene: TRBJ2-6
abundance: many